Listed here are 24 T cell receptor beta chains from one sample, sequenced in a study of breast tumors, draining lymph nodes, adjacent tissues. In TCRdb, the multiplex PCR reads were re-called with MiXCR into one record per CDR3 protein. The top ten hold roughly 2.6% of the sample, which has some 150,000 distinct CDR3 sequences, about a fifth seen once. Axillary draining lymph nodes of breast cancer patients supplied the node samples. The source material was axillary lymph node tissue. Receptors were obtained from a female donor with breast cancer. Some clones in this sample may be carry-over from other donors' samples.

This clonotype occurred many times. In DNA form, the CDR3 reads TGTGCCAGCAGCTTTTTCCGATACCCCGACAGGGACGTCCACAATGAGCAGTTCTTC. The encoded protein is CASSFFRYPDRDVHNEQFF. The chain couples TRBV11-3 to TRBJ2-1, with TRBD1 identical over 7 bases. The CDR3 totals 19 residues. Germline V gene data show CDR1 as SGHNT and CDR2 as YENEEA. After removal of 3 bases from V and 5 bases from J, the junction contained 19 bases not matched to a gene.

This clonotype was detected many times. The rearrangement links TRBV7-8 to TRBJ2-7; 7 bases agree with TRBD1. The CDR3 covers 13 residues. Germline CDR1 is SGHVS and CDR2 is FQNEAQ. The V and J ends lost 5 bases and 6 bases, in that order; junction bases with no gene match: 7. Here the CDR3 reads CASSQDRAGEQYF. CDR3 DNA: TGTGCCAGCAGCCAAGACAGGGCGGGCGAGCAGTACTTC.

This clonotype was picked up many times. The chain employs TRBV7-8 and TRBJ2-7; 7 nucleotides match TRBD1. Germline CDR1 is SGHVS and CDR2 is FQNEAQ. With V trimmed by 7 bases and J by 0 bases, 6 bases remained unmatched. The CDR3 sequence is 14 residues long. CDR3: CASTHSGGSYEQYF. CDR3 sequence (DNA): TGTGCCAGCACCCACTCAGGGGGCTCCTACGAGCAGTACTTC.

This clonotype was recorded many times. The rearrangement uses TRBV7-3 and TRBJ2-1, with 8 bases identical to TRBD1. The ends lost 5 bases at V and 8 bases at J; junction bases unmatched: 8. The CDR3 extends over 14 amino acids. The V gene's germline CDR1 is SGHTA and CDR2 FQGTGA. The CDR3 region is CASSPQGARDEQFF. The DNA for the CDR3 is TGTGCCAGCAGCCCCCAGGGGGCGCGGGATGAGCAGTTCTTC.

The rearrangement joins TRBV25-1 to TRBJ2-5; 9 nucleotides match TRBD2. The CDR3 runs to 14 residues. V shed 4 bases, J shed 5 bases, and the junction held 5 bases outside the gene matches. The germline CDR1 and CDR2 sequences are MGHDK and SYGVNS. CDR3 DNA: TGTGCCAGCAGTGGTGTAGCGGGAGTTGAGACCCAGTACTTC. This codes for CASSGVAGVETQYF.

For this clonotype: A much larger clone differs from this one at a single base, so this may be a read error. This chain joins TRBV6-1 and TRBJ1-5, with TRBD1 matching over 11 bases. The V gene end was trimmed by 10 bases and the J gene end by 6 bases; junction bases not matched to a gene: 8. The CDR3 totals 14 residues. Per the germline V gene, CDR1 is MNHNS and CDR2 is SASEGT. The CDR3 DNA is TGTGCCACCGCATCCGGGACAGGGGGTCAGCCCCAGCATTTT. As protein: CATASGTGGQPQHF.

As regards this clonotype: A much larger clone differs by one base, so this may be a read error. The chain employs TRBV6-6 and TRBJ1-3; D is unclear. This CDR3 is 13 amino acids long. Germline V gene data show CDR1 as MNHNY and CDR2 as SVGAGI (reference sequence). The CDR3 nucleotides read TGTGCCAGCGGTTACTCTCCCGCAGACACCATATATTTT. Protein sequence: CASGYSPADTIYF.

CDR3 bases: TGTGCCAGCAGCTTAGAAGGAGCAGGAAAGCCCTTGAACACTGAAGCTTTCTTT. Translating it yields CASSLEGAGKPLNTEAFF. This chain links TRBV7-2 with TRBJ1-1, with D uncertain. Trimming left V 1 base short and J 0 bases short, with 18 bases between. CDR3 length equals 18 residues. Per the germline V gene, CDR1 is SGHTA and CDR2 is FQGNSA.

This clonotype was counted many times. The chain uses TRBV18 and TRBJ2-2; 7 positions match TRBD2. Germline-derived CDR1 and CDR2 are KGHSH and LQKENI. After removal of 1 base from V and 5 bases from J, the junction contained 7 bases not matched to a gene. The CDR3 consists of 16 residues. DNA of the CDR3: TGTGCCAGCTCACCACGGGGAGCTAGCGGTACCGGGGAGCTGTTTTTT. Translated, it gives CASSPRGASGTGELFF.

Turning to this clonotype: Since a much larger clone is just one base distant, this may be a read error. Since no conserved phenylalanine or tryptophan closes the CDR3, a read error is the likely cause. V usage is TRBV5-4 and J usage is TRBJ1-2; unclear D gene. This CDR3 spans 16 amino acids. Germline loops: CDR1 SGHNT, CDR2 YYREEE (reference sequence). The V end was cut by 4 bases, the J end by 1 base, with 17 bases between. The CDR3 here is CASSQIRRTYNYGYTS. The CDR3 coding sequence is TGTGCCAGCAGCCAAATAAGACGGACGTATAACTATGGCTACACCTCC.

Ten or more counts support this clonotype. CDR3 amino acids: CASSLAGVSFEQFF. CDR3 nucleotide sequence: TGTGCCAGCAGTTTAGCAGGGGTTTCGTTTGAGCAGTTCTTC. This chain connects TRBV12-3 or TRBV12-4 to TRBJ2-1; weak D call: TRBD1 (5 bases). With 0 bases removed from V and 9 bases from J, the gap between germline ends came to 12 bases. The CDR3 consists of 14 residues.

This clonotype has ten or more counts. This rearrangement joins TRBV3-1 to TRBJ2-7; D is possibly TRBD2 (6 bases). Trimming shortened V by 1 base and J by 6 bases, and 16 bases separated the two germline ends. CDR3 length: 15 residues. Germline V lookup: CDR1 LGHDT, CDR2 YNNKEL (reference sequence). CDR3 coding DNA: TGTGCCAGCAGCCAAGGGACTATCTCCTTTCGCGAGCAGTACTTC. Protein sequence: CASSQGTISFREQYF.

This clonotype was recorded at least ten times. The chain carries TRBV20-1 and TRBJ1-4; a weak D match, TRBD1 (6 bases). Germline V lookup: CDR1 DFQATT, CDR2 SNEGSKA (reference sequence). Deletions cut 4 bases from V and 7 bases from J, with 16 bases between. This CDR3 is built from 14 residues. CDR3 nucleotide sequence: TGCAGTGCTACCGGGCGGGGGCATTTTGAAAAACTGTTTTTT. As protein: CSATGRGHFEKLFF.

On this clonotype: This likely comes from a read error, as the CDR3 has no conserved phenylalanine or tryptophan at its end. The DNA for the CDR3 is TGTGCCAGCAGATGGACAGGGGCGGCTAATGAAAAACTGTTTCTT. Its translation: CASRWTGAANEKLFL. The V gene is TRBV6-2 or TRBV6-3, the J gene TRBJ1-4; 9 bases map to TRBD1. CDR3 length: 15 residues. The trim removed 6 bases at V and 3 bases at J, leaving 5 bases unmatched. Germline CDR1 is MNHEY and CDR2 is SVGEGT.

There are many counts of this clonotype. This chain connects TRBV5-8 to TRBJ2-7; D uncertain. The CDR3 contains 15 residues. Trimming cost V 1 base and J 0 bases, with 11 bases left between them. The germline V gene encodes CDR1 SGHTS and CDR2 YDEGEE. DNA for the CDR3: TGTGCCAGCAGCTTGAGGGATAGGAGCTCCTACGAGCAGTACTTC. Translated, it gives CASSLRDRSSYEQYF.

Regarding this clonotype: This may stem from a read error, because a much larger clone lies one nucleotide away. The chain has TRBV6-2 or TRBV6-3 and TRBJ2-7, with TRBD2 as a possible D gene (5 bases). Trimming removed 8 bases at V and 1 base at J, with 21 bases between. The CDR3 consists of 16 residues. Germline-derived CDR1 and CDR2 are MNHEY and SVGEGT. The CDR3 spells CASGSSLEGRSYEQYF. Written as DNA, the CDR3 is TGTGCCAGCGGTTCCTCTCTTGAGGGCAGATCCTACGAGCAGTACTTC.

This clonotype was recorded at least ten times. V gene TRBV7-2 combines with J gene TRBJ2-2; D not resolved. The CDR3 consists of 13 residues. Germline CDR1 reads SGHTA; CDR2 reads FQGNSA. The V and J ends lost 6 bases and 4 bases respectively, with 9 bases between them. CDR3 in DNA: TGTGCCAGCAGGACCATTGGCACCGGGGAGCTGTTTTTT. Protein product: CASRTIGTGELFF.

Comments on this clonotype: This may be a read error: a much more frequent sequence differs by one nucleotide. This chain uses TRBV7-2 with TRBJ2-2; 9 nucleotides align to TRBD1. This CDR3 is built from 14 residues. From germline, CDR1 is SGHTA and CDR2 FQGNSA. The CDR3 bases are TGTGCCAGCAGAAATGACAGGGGGGTCGGGGAGCTGCTTTTT. Residues: CASRNDRGVGELLF.

This clonotype appeared once. This clone may be a read error of a much larger clone one base away. The chain recombines TRBV20-1 with TRBJ2-1; 16 nucleotides line up with TRBD2. Trimming at V came to 3 bases and at J to 15 bases, leaving 8 bases not matched to a gene. CDR3 size: 14 residues. Per germline, CDR1 DFQATT and CDR2 SNEGSKA (reference sequence). CDR3 nucleotides: TGCAGTGCTAGTTCGGGACTAGCGGGAGGGCCTCGGTTCTTC. Residues: CSASSGLAGGPRFF.

This clonotype has at least ten counts. The CDR3 DNA reads as TGTGCCATCCGGACTAGCGGGGTCTACGAGCAGTACTTC. Protein product: CAIRTSGVYEQYF. The chain has TRBV10-3 and TRBJ2-7; 12 bases are shared with TRBD2. There are 13 residues in the CDR3. Unmatched junction bases numbered 2, after V lost 8 bases and J lost 3 bases. Germline-derived CDR1 and CDR2 are ENHRY and SYGVKD.

At least ten counts were recorded for this clonotype. Written as DNA, the CDR3 is TGTGCCAGCAGTTTCAGGCGGGGGAACACCGGGGAGCTGTTTTTT. Residues: CASSFRRGNTGELFF. The V call is TRBV12-3 or TRBV12-4, the J call TRBJ2-2; maybe TRBD2 (6 bases). Trimming pared 3 bases from V and 1 base from J, leaving 9 bases between. This CDR3 comprises 15 residues.

This clonotype appeared many times. The J gene is TRBJ2-3, the V gene TRBV5-8; no clear D gene. The CDR3 is 17 amino acids. Germline V gene lookup returns CDR1 SGHTS and CDR2 YDEGEE. The V end lost 1 base, the J end lost 1 base, and 16 bases lay between the germline ends. The CDR3 is CASSLMDGFYRTDTQYF. CDR3 in DNA: TGTGCCAGCAGCTTGATGGACGGCTTTTACCGCACAGATACGCAGTATTTT. The full variable domain, its missing parts supplied by reference TRBV5-8 and TRBJ2-3, is EAGVTQSPTHLIKTRGQQATLRCSPISGHTSVYWYQQALGLGLQFLLWYDEGEERNRGNFPPRFSGRQFPNYSSELNVNALELEDSALYLCASSLMDGFYRTDTQYFGPGTRLTVL.

As regards this clonotype: A much larger clone differs by one base, so this may be a read error. V and J are TRBV30 and TRBJ2-7, with 7 bases matching TRBD2. CDR1 is GTSNPN and CDR2 is SVGIG in the germline V gene (reference sequence). V gave up 0 bases and J gave up 1 base; unmatched junction bases: 0. The CDR3 runs to 13 residues. The CDR3, as DNA: TGTGCCTGGAGTGTAGCGGGATCCTACGAGCAGTACTTC. Translated, it gives CAWSVAGSYEQYF.

V and J are TRBV3-1 and TRBJ2-1; D is undetermined. The germline gives CDR1 LGHDT, CDR2 YNNKEL (reference sequence). V dropped 0 bases and J dropped 4 bases, with 7 bases sitting between them. This CDR3 has 14 residues. DNA of the CDR3: TGTGCCAGCAGCCAAGATATAACGTACAATGAGCAGTTCTTC. The encoded protein is CASSQDITYNEQFF.